This T cell receptor beta chain originates from a study of shared clonotypes between healthy human individuals. Across the whole study: CD8 memory received one plate per donor, CD8 naive two, CD4 memory three and CD4 naive three.

Study outcomes and limitations: What naive subsets generally showed was a larger estimated richness than memory subsets showed. It was observed that about 5% of naive CD4 clonotypes were shared across a few donors.

Profiled with immunoSEQ multiplex PCR; TCRdb holds only in-frame clones, not every one. Found here are about 2.1 million clones, about 93% of them singletons; the top ten hold under 2%. CD45RO-negative cells were positively selected for CCR7, leaving out terminally differentiated effector memory CD45RA+ cells. On this clone itself: What it binds is unknown.

The germline V gene encodes CDR1 MNHEY and CDR2 SMNVEV (reference sequence). V lost 1 base, J lost 1 base, and 6 bases stayed unmatched. CDR3 length: 16 amino acids. The chain joins TRBV27 to TRBJ2-5, with 7 bases fitting TRBD2. This clonotype was sampled from a man between 18 and 35 years old in good health. Some clones in this sample may be carry-over from other donors' samples. Material: naive CD8+ T cells from PBMCs. CDR3 nucleotides: TGTGCCAGCAGTTTATGGGGAGCGGGGACCCAAGAGACCCAGTACTTC. It is translated as CASSLWGAGTQETQYF.